This entry concerns a single TCR beta chain. The antigen remains undetermined. In the original processing: With immunoSEQ giving junction-only sequences and no quality scores, filtering differed. Produced via immunoSEQ multiplex PCR; TCRdb's table is partial and in-frame only. From that table come the V and J calls and clone size; the DNA was used to work out D and trimming. Among under 550,000 clones listed, 90% to 97% were seen once. The CDR3 is 15 residues long. Healthy and HIV-negative, the adult donors had no recent acute infections or vaccinations. These data come from a study of shared clonotypes between healthy human individuals. Regarding the study as a whole: Researchers found naive subsets generally carried larger estimated richness than memory subsets.

The chain links TRBV12-1 to TRBJ2-5; TRBD2, the table's D call, was not compared with the DNA. With the DNA end fitting TRBJ2-7 better, the J assignment may be wrong. TRBV12-1 is a pseudogene. The sequence came from a woman aged 25 to 45 in good health. The sequenced sample consisted of naive CD4+ T cells sorted from blood. As to subset: CD45RA+ positively selected. The CDR3 sequence: CASSSPDWRNYEQYF. DNA for the CDR3: TGTGCCAGCAGCTCCCCCGACTGGCGCAACTACGAGCAGTACTTC.